The 30 T cell receptor beta chains below all came from one sample that was sequenced in a study of T cells in Graves' hyperthyroidism and ophthalmopathy. TCR beta CDR3 regions were amplified from RNA transcripts. HTBI primers were employed in a first-round RT-PCR of the TCR CDR3. TCRdb itself ran the multiplex PCR reads through MiXCR, one entry per CDR3 protein. The sample has hundreds of thousands of distinct CDR3 sequences, less than 25% seen once. Input material: blood. These TCRs come from a man aged 25-40 years with Graves' ophthalmopathy.

To note about this clonotype: The germline gene is not matched at one end of the junction; a read error may be the cause. V gene TRBV20-1 combines with J gene TRBJ2-2; the D gene is possibly TRBD2 (6 bases). This CDR3 comprises 15 residues. Germline CDR1 and CDR2: DFQATT and SNEGSKA (reference sequence). As DNA, the CDR3 is TGCAGTGCAAGAGTAGTCGGGAGAACGGCCGGGGAGCTGTTTTTT. It encodes CSARVVGRTAGELFF.

This clonotype has ten or more counts. The chain is built from TRBV3-1 and TRBJ2-1; 10 bases match TRBD2. The germline CDR1 and CDR2 sequences are LGHDT and YNNKEL (reference sequence). The V gene end was trimmed by 2 bases and the J gene end by 4 bases; junction bases not matched to a gene: 5. The CDR3 has 16 residues. CDR3 sequence: CASSQFKLAGYNEQFF. Written as DNA, the CDR3 is TGTGCCAGCAGCCAATTCAAACTAGCGGGATACAATGAGCAGTTCTTC.

This clonotype has only a few counts. J is TRBJ2-5 and V is TRBV20-1; 10 bases agree with TRBD2. The CDR3 length is 14 residues. V lost 6 bases to trimming and J lost 1 base; unmatched junction nucleotides: 5. The germline gives CDR1 DFQATT, CDR2 SNEGSKA (reference sequence). CDR3: CSATSGAPQETQYF. CDR3 nucleotide sequence: TGCAGTGCCACTAGCGGGGCCCCCCAAGAGACCCAGTACTTC.

This clonotype was recorded at least ten times. The J gene is TRBJ2-1, the V gene TRBV6-1, with 10 bases fitting TRBD2. CDR3 size: 14 residues. In germline, CDR1 is MNHNS, CDR2 SASEGT. V lost 7 bases to trimming and J lost 4 bases; unmatched junction nucleotides: 4. The CDR3 nucleotides are TGTGCCAGCACTCGGACTAGCGGATACAATGAGCAGTTCTTC. Protein sequence: CASTRTSGYNEQFF.

This rearrangement joins TRBV5-8 to TRBJ2-1, with 8 positions matching TRBD2. This CDR3 contains 13 residues. Germline V CDR1 and CDR2: SGHTS, YDEGEE. J gave up 4 bases and V 5 bases, and 2 bases lay outside the gene matches. The CDR3 reads CASREREYNEQFF. The CDR3, as DNA: TGTGCCAGCAGAGAGCGGGAGTACAATGAGCAGTTCTTC.

This clonotype showed up many times. The chain uses TRBV28 and TRBJ2-7; D ambiguous. With 3 bases removed from V and 0 bases from J, the gap between germline ends came to 6 bases. In germline, CDR1 is MDHEN, CDR2 SYDVKM. This CDR3 has 13 residues. The CDR3 spells CASSLSYSYEQYF. CDR3 nucleotides: TGTGCCAGCAGTTTGTCTTACTCCTACGAGCAGTACTTC. Full variable domain (remainder filled in from reference TRBV28 and TRBJ2-7): DVKVTQSSRYLVKRTGEKVFLECVQDMDHENMFWYRQDPGLGLRLIYFSYDVKMKEKGDIPEGYSVSREKKERFSLILESASTNQTSMYLCASSLSYSYEQYFGPGTRLTVT.

This clonotype was observed a handful of times. The CDR3 is CASQRDDYGYTF. CDR3 bases: TGCGCCAGCCAAAGGGATGACTATGGCTACACCTTC. This chain connects TRBV10-2 to TRBJ1-2; D not certain. This CDR3 is 12 amino acids long. Germline loops: CDR1 WSHSY, CDR2 SAAADI. The V gene lost 8 bases and the J gene lost 3 bases, with 10 bases spanning the gap.

With regard to this clonotype: A much larger clone differs from this one at a single base, so this may be a read error. The rearrangement uses TRBV5-1 and TRBJ2-3, with D possibly being TRBD1 (6 bases). From germline, CDR1 is SGHRS and CDR2 YFSETQ. The CDR3 has 16 amino acids. This chain's CDR3 is CASSLEGQLRTDTRYF. Written as DNA, the CDR3 is TGCGCCAGCAGCTTGGAAGGACAGCTCCGGACAGATACGCGGTATTTT.

This clonotype was observed a few times. The V and J genes are TRBV6-2 or TRBV6-3 and TRBJ1-2; D is unclear. This CDR3 has 15 amino acids. The germline gives CDR1 MNHEY, CDR2 SVGEGT. Trimming stripped 1 base from V and 8 bases from J, with 17 bases between. The CDR3: CASSYWSQEAQGYTF. The CDR3 DNA follows: TGTGCCAGCAGTTACTGGTCGCAGGAGGCGCAGGGCTACACCTTC.

This chain links TRBV29-1 with TRBJ1-5; D uncertain. The CDR3 sequence is 13 residues long. V lost 7 bases and J 2 bases, leaving 12 bases between the germline ends. Germline V gives CDR1 SQVTM, CDR2 ANQGSEA. CDR3 bases: TGCAGCGCAAAGGATGCCGGCAATCAGCCCCAGCATTTT. Protein: CSAKDAGNQPQHF.

The chain is built from TRBV5-6 and TRBJ2-7, with D maybe TRBD2 (5 bases). The germline V gene has CDR1 SGHDT and CDR2 YYEEEE. The V and J ends lost 0 bases and 3 bases respectively, with 19 bases between them. The CDR3 sequence is 17 residues long. In nucleotides, the CDR3 is TGTGCCAGCAGCTTGGGGGGAGTTGGGTACGGAGACTACGAGCAGTACTTC. Translating gives CASSLGGVGYGDYEQYF.

This clonotype appeared a single time. The V call is TRBV29-1, the J call TRBJ2-7; D is possibly TRBD1 (5 bases). In germline, CDR1 is SQVTM, CDR2 ANQGSEA. Trimming cost V 5 bases and J 6 bases, with 14 bases left between them. The CDR3 totals 12 residues. The CDR3 reads CSVTNQGREQYF. CDR3 coding DNA: TGCAGCGTTACTAATCAGGGTCGCGAGCAGTACTTC.

The chain uses TRBV12-3 or TRBV12-4 and TRBJ2-3, with D hard to call. CDR3 length: 13 residues. V lost 5 bases, J lost 11 bases, and 17 bases lay in between. CDR3 in amino acids: CASSPQVVIQQYF. In DNA form, the CDR3 reads TGTGCCAGCAGTCCCCAAGTGGTGATACAGCAGTATTTT.

The chain combines TRBV28 with TRBJ2-7; D is perhaps TRBD2 (6 bases). Germline V gene lookup returns CDR1 MDHEN and CDR2 SYDVKM. Trimming pared 2 bases from V and 0 bases from J, leaving 11 bases between. The CDR3 has 15 residues. The CDR3 DNA sequence: TGTGCCAGCAGTTTACCCCATAGCGGCTCCTACGAGCAGTACTTC. Residues: CASSLPHSGSYEQYF.

This clonotype was counted at least ten times. The chain joins TRBV3-1 to TRBJ1-2; 7 bases are shared with TRBD1. From germline, CDR1 is LGHDT and CDR2 YNNKEL (reference sequence). Trimming took 4 bases from V and 4 from J; bases not matched to a gene: 9. The CDR3 runs to 15 residues. The CDR3 DNA is TGTGCCAGCAGCCCAAGTTCAGGGGGTCTCTATGGCTACACCTTC. Residues: CASSPSSGGLYGYTF.

The rearrangement uses TRBV19 and TRBJ2-5, with a weak D call TRBD1 (6 bases). This CDR3 is built from 15 residues. With 3 bases removed from V and 2 bases from J, the gap between germline ends came to 13 bases. Germline-derived CDR1 and CDR2 are LNHDA and SQIVND (reference sequence). In nucleotides, the CDR3 is TGTGCCAGTAGTATGGGGGCAGGGCTTCAAGAGACCCAGTACTTC. This translates into CASSMGAGLQETQYF.

V usage is TRBV5-1 and J usage is TRBJ2-1; 9 bases are a match to TRBD2. The CDR3 runs to 17 residues. With V trimmed by 3 bases and J by 9 bases, 16 bases remained unmatched. Germline-derived CDR1 and CDR2 are SGHRS and YFSETQ. The CDR3 nucleotides read TGCGCCAGCAGCTCCGAACTAGCGGGCTCGCCTCGGGGTGAGCAGTTCTTC. Translated, it gives CASSSELAGSPRGEQFF.

This clonotype was seen a handful of times. This sequence joins TRBV20-1 and TRBJ2-7, with D perhaps matching TRBD2 (6 bases). The germline V gene encodes CDR1 DFQATT and CDR2 SNEGSKA (reference sequence). CDR3 length equals 15 residues. Trimming took 4 bases from V and 3 from J, leaving 19 bases between them. The CDR3 DNA reads as TGCAGTGCTACCCATAGCGGAGTTTTCAACTACGAGCAGTACTTC. Translation gives CSATHSGVFNYEQYF.

A few counts support this clonotype. This rearrangement joins TRBV18 to TRBJ2-5; the D gene is possibly TRBD2 (5 bases). Germline CDR1 KGHSH, CDR2 LQKENI. The CDR3 runs to 13 residues. Trimming pared 6 bases from V and 3 bases from J, leaving 11 bases between. CDR3 loop: CASSQDLKETQYF. Written as DNA, the CDR3 is TGTGCCAGCTCCCAGGACTTAAAAGAGACCCAGTACTTC.

J is TRBJ2-2 and V is TRBV5-1, with D possibly matching TRBD1 (5 bases). Germline V gene data show CDR1 as SGHRS and CDR2 as YFSETQ. This CDR3 has 16 residues. V lost 4 bases to trimming and J lost 2 bases, with 15 bases between them. CDR3 residues: CASSPSRVGNTGELFF. For the CDR3, the DNA is TGCGCCAGCAGCCCTTCCAGGGTCGGCAACACCGGGGAGCTGTTTTTT.

This clonotype was seen more than once but under ten times. J is TRBJ2-7 and V is TRBV18, with 13 bases matching TRBD2. The ends lost 5 bases at V and 4 bases at J; junction bases unmatched: 2. CDR1 and CDR2 (germline): KGHSH, LQKENI. The CDR3 has 14 residues. Here the CDR3 reads CASSGTSGVYEQYF. As DNA, the CDR3 is TGTGCCAGCTCAGGGACTAGCGGGGTGTACGAGCAGTACTTC.

In this sample, this clonotype turned up a few times. The rearrangement joins TRBV12-3 or TRBV12-4 to TRBJ1-6; D uncertain. Trimming removed 7 bases from V and 7 bases from J, with 14 bases in between. The CDR3 contains 14 residues. CDR3 region: CASNPDGPNSPLHF. CDR3 nucleotides: TGTGCCAGCAACCCGGACGGCCCCAATTCACCCCTCCACTTT.

This chain links TRBV12-3 or TRBV12-4 with TRBJ2-5, with 7 bases aligning to TRBD2. V gave up 4 bases and J gave up 5 bases; unmatched junction bases: 7. The CDR3 sequence is 14 residues long. CDR3 protein: CASSYGGREETQYF. In nucleotides, the CDR3 is TGTGCCAGCAGTTATGGTGGGAGGGAGGAGACCCAGTACTTC.

The chain carries TRBV29-1 and TRBJ2-5, with 14 nucleotides matching TRBD2. The CDR3 runs to 18 residues. V was pared by 7 bases and J by 5 bases, with 18 bases of the junction left unmatched. Germline-derived CDR1 and CDR2 are SQVTM and ANQGSEA. Here the CDR3 DNA reads TGCAGCGCTCTTAGGACTAGCGGGAGGTGGGAGCGCGCGGAGACCCAGTACTTC. Translated, it gives CSALRTSGRWERAETQYF.

This clonotype was counted many times. This chain uses TRBV20-1 with TRBJ1-1; tentatively, D is TRBD1 (5 bases). CDR3 size: 14 residues. CDR1 DFQATT and CDR2 SNEGSKA come from the germline V gene (reference sequence). V shed 3 bases and J shed 1 base, with 12 bases lying between them. This chain's CDR3 is CSARSLGANTEAFF. Here the CDR3 DNA reads TGCAGTGCTAGGAGCCTAGGGGCGAACACTGAAGCTTTCTTT.

This clonotype was picked up many times. The chain has TRBV6-2 or TRBV6-3 and TRBJ2-1, with D perhaps matching TRBD2 (5 bases). The length of the CDR3 is 13 residues. CDR1 is MNHEY, CDR2 SVGEGT, per germline. V lost 6 bases to trimming and J lost 4 bases, with 10 bases between them. CDR3 residues: CASRDSSYNEQFF. CDR3 sequence (DNA): TGTGCCAGCAGGGACTCGAGTTACAATGAGCAGTTCTTC.

The V and J genes are TRBV20-1 and TRBJ2-1; 9 bases line up with TRBD2. Germline V gene lookup returns CDR1 DFQATT and CDR2 SNEGSKA (reference sequence). The ends lost 4 bases at V and 2 bases at J; junction bases unmatched: 3. This CDR3 is built from 14 residues. In DNA form, the CDR3 reads TGCAGTGCTAAACTAGCGGGCACCTACAATGAGCAGTTCTTC. Amino acid sequence: CSAKLAGTYNEQFF.

This clonotype came up a few times. The chain combines TRBV7-3 with TRBJ2-1; TRBD1 agrees at 8 bases. V shed 4 bases and J 8 bases; nucleotides not matched to a gene: 13. The CDR3 runs to 16 residues. CDR1 SGHTA and CDR2 FQGTGA come from the germline V gene. The CDR3 coding sequence is TGTGCCAGCAGCTCCTCAGGGGGCGCGGGTATTCATGAGCAGTTCTTC. Protein: CASSSSGGAGIHEQFF.

This chain connects TRBV27 to TRBJ2-1; no clear D. Germline-derived CDR1 and CDR2 are MNHEY and SMNVEV (reference sequence). With 3 bases removed from V and 4 bases from J, the gap between germline ends came to 7 bases. CDR3 length: 13 residues. CDR3: CASSFQSYNEQFF. The DNA for the CDR3 is TGTGCCAGCAGTTTTCAGTCGTACAATGAGCAGTTCTTC.

V usage is TRBV6-5 and J usage is TRBJ1-5; D might be TRBD1 (6 bases). Per the germline V gene, CDR1 is MNHEY and CDR2 is SVGAGI. Trimming removed 4 bases at V and 7 bases at J, with 11 bases between. This CDR3 region has 13 residues. CDR3 region: CASSSGAIQPQHF. In DNA form, the CDR3 reads TGTGCCAGCAGTTCAGGGGCAATCCAGCCCCAGCATTTT.